This T cell receptor (beta chain) is drawn from a study of T cells in Graves' hyperthyroidism and ophthalmopathy. Study-wide results and caveats: Most clonotypes expanded in the thyroid (above 0.001) were also present in blood.

This clonotype was detected ten times or more. Its specificity is not known. RNA transcripts gave rise to amplified TCR beta CDR3 regions. RT-PCR in the first round (using the HTBI primer set) targeted the TCR CDR3. TCRdb re-analysed the multiplex PCR reads in MiXCR, keeping a single row per CDR3 protein. The data hold roughly 200,000 distinct CDR3 sequences, with approximately 16% observed a single time. This CDR3 contains 13 residues. V was shortened by 11 bases and J by 2 bases, with 16 bases between the two germline ends. CDR1 is MDHEN and CDR2 is SYDVKM in the germline V gene. The clonotype was recovered from a man aged 35-49 years with Graves' hyperthyroidism. Sequencing input: blood. The rearrangement uses TRBV28 and TRBJ2-7; unclear D gene. CDR3 nucleotides: TGTGCCTGCGGCCAGGCCCCTACCTACGAGCAGTACTTC. Its protein product is CACGQAPTYEQYF.